Each of the 19 T cell receptor beta chains below was sequenced from the same sample in a study of cytomegalovirus exposure and HLA in healthy donors. The data were produced by immunoSEQ multiplex PCR, yet TCRdb's version contains in-frame clones alone and is incomplete. Among approximately 270,000 clones, almost 90% were seen once, and the ten largest hold about 0.36%. The sample was PBMCs. Receptors were obtained from a woman aged 18-29 years in good health and CMV-seronegative.

The chain combines TRBV6-5 with TRBJ1-5; 7 bases align to TRBD1. The CDR3 consists of 15 residues. CDR1 is MNHEY, CDR2 SVGAGI, per germline. V was pared by 0 bases and J by 6 bases, with 5 bases of the junction left unmatched. The CDR3 bases are TGTGCCAGCAGTTACTCGGGACAGTTGGGTCAGCCCCAGCATTTT. Its protein is CASSYSGQLGQPQHF.

This chain links TRBV13 with TRBJ1-4; D uncertain. Trimming cost V 3 bases and J 4 bases, with 6 bases left between them. The CDR3 has 13 residues. CDR1 and CDR2 from the germline V gene are PRHDT and FYEKMQ (reference sequence). CDR3 residues: CASSLGDNEKLFF. CDR3 nucleotides: TGTGCCAGCAGCTTGGGAGATAATGAAAAACTGTTTTTT.

The chain combines TRBV10-2 with TRBJ1-2; the D gene is possibly TRBD1 (6 bases). Per germline, CDR1 WSHSY and CDR2 SAAADI. The CDR3 totals 13 residues. Trimming pared 3 bases from V and 6 bases from J, leaving 11 bases between. Here the CDR3 reads CASSEYRANGYTF. CDR3 DNA sequence: TGCGCCAGCAGTGAATACAGGGCCAATGGCTACACCTTC.

The V gene is TRBV7-9, the J gene TRBJ1-6, with 9 bases fitting TRBD1. The germline gives CDR1 SEHNR, CDR2 FQNEAQ (reference sequence). With V trimmed by 6 bases and J by 10 bases, 10 bases remained unmatched. CDR3 size: 15 residues. CDR3 protein: CASSPVGTGLSPLHF. The CDR3 bases are TGTGCCAGCAGTCCCGTAGGGACAGGGCTCTCACCCCTCCACTTT.

This clone has a single count. The chain employs TRBV6-4 and TRBJ2-3; the D is unclear. Germline CDR1 is MRHNA and CDR2 is SNTAGT. The germline V and J ends were trimmed by 0 bases and 1 base, with 5 bases remaining between them. The CDR3 has 14 amino acids. The CDR3 bases are TGTGCCAGCAGTGACTCGACTGGCACAGATACGCAGTATTTT. Translated: CASSDSTGTDTQYF.

V usage is TRBV19 and J usage is TRBJ2-1; 9 bases align to TRBD2. J was trimmed by 6 bases and V by 3 bases; bases with no gene match: 3. Germline CDR1 LNHDA, CDR2 SQIVND (reference sequence). CDR3 length: 14 amino acids. CDR3 residues: CASSIGTSSNEQFF. Written as DNA, the CDR3 is TGTGCCAGTAGTATCGGGACTAGCAGCAATGAGCAGTTCTTC.

The count of this clone is one. The chain couples TRBV10-2 to TRBJ2-4, with D perhaps TRBD2 (5 bases). Germline CDR1 reads WSHSY; CDR2 reads SAAADI. The CDR3 is made up of 17 amino acids. The ends were cut back, 6 bases at V and 8 bases at J, with 26 bases in the middle. The CDR3 DNA follows: TGCGCCAGCAGGATAACTAGTACACTAAACCTGAGTGACATTCAGTACTTC. This sequence encodes CASRITSTLNLSDIQYF.

V is TRBV7-7 and J is TRBJ2-5; TRBD2 agrees at 9 bases. Germline CDR1 SSHAT, CDR2 FNYEAQ (reference sequence). This CDR3 is built from 16 residues. The trim removed 5 bases at V and 1 base at J, leaving 8 bases unmatched. The CDR3 coding sequence is TGTGCCAGCAGCACGAGCGGGGGGCCCTTCCAAGAGACCCAGTACTTC. Amino acid sequence: CASSTSGGPFQETQYF.

The chain links TRBV7-9 to TRBJ2-5; possibly TRBD2 for D (5 bases). In germline, CDR1 is SEHNR, CDR2 FQNEAQ (reference sequence). Trimming left V 5 bases short and J 3 bases short, with 16 bases between. There are 15 residues in the CDR3. The CDR3 DNA is TGTGCCAGCAGCCGAGGTGGGCGGGCGGAAGAGACCCAGTACTTC. Amino acid sequence: CASSRGGRAEETQYF.

This rearrangement joins TRBV5-1 to TRBJ2-3, with 12 bases aligning to TRBD2. J was trimmed by 0 bases and V by 0 bases; bases with no gene match: 8. CDR1 is SGHRS, CDR2 YFSETQ, per germline. CDR3 length: 19 residues. CDR3: CASSLVLAGGPGSTDTQYF. The CDR3 DNA is TGCGCCAGCAGCTTGGTTCTAGCGGGGGGGCCTGGTAGCACAGATACGCAGTATTTT.

About this clone: The conserved final phenylalanine or tryptophan is absent from the CDR3, which likely points to a read error. The DNA is left out, because the CDR3 cannot be placed on it with certainty; the CDR3 is given as TCRdb lists it. The gene calls are TRBV28 and TRBJ1-2; the DNA was not used to check the table's D call, TRBD1. The CDR3 has 10 amino acids, counting both end residues. Germline loops: CDR1 MDHEN, CDR2 SYDVKM. The CDR3 loop is CASGTGGLLS.

The rearrangement joins TRBV25-1 to TRBJ1-4; D remains ambiguous. Germline CDR1 and CDR2: MGHDK and SYGVNS. This CDR3 spans 15 amino acids. The V end was cut by 0 bases, the J end by 7 bases, with 12 bases between. The CDR3 spells CASSEYPGDGEKLFF. The CDR3 DNA is TGTGCCAGCAGTGAATATCCGGGAGATGGTGAAAAACTGTTTTTT.

This CDR3 is CAWSPGSYEQYF. CDR3 DNA sequence: TGTGCCTGGAGCCCAGGATCCTACGAGCAGTACTTC. The chain employs TRBV30 and TRBJ2-7; D not certain. This CDR3 region has 12 residues. The V end lost 3 bases, the J end lost 1 base, and 7 bases lay between the germline ends. The germline V gene encodes CDR1 GTSNPN and CDR2 SVGIG (reference sequence).

This clone came up once. The chain links TRBV6-6 to TRBJ2-1; 7 bases are shared with TRBD2. The V gene's germline CDR1 is MNHNY and CDR2 SVGAGI (reference sequence). This CDR3 spans 16 amino acids. V lost 6 bases and J lost 4; bases outside the gene matches: 12. In DNA form, the CDR3 reads TGTGCCAGCAGGCCGGGACTACGTTTTGGGTACAATGAGCAGTTCTTC. As protein: CASRPGLRFGYNEQFF.

The V and J genes are TRBV6-4 and TRBJ1-1; TRBD1 aligns across 8 bases. Per the germline V gene, CDR1 is MRHNA and CDR2 is SNTAGT. This CDR3 comprises 18 residues. V lost 2 bases, J lost 3 bases, and 14 bases stayed unmatched. CDR3 sequence: CASSDPGQGRRSDTEAFF. For the CDR3, the DNA is TGTGCCAGCAGTGACCCAGGACAGGGTAGACGGTCGGACACTGAAGCTTTCTTT.

The V call is TRBV11-2, the J call TRBJ2-3; 12 nucleotides line up with TRBD2. The CDR3 runs to 16 residues. V was pared by 4 bases and J by 8 bases, with 10 bases of the junction left unmatched. Germline CDR1 and CDR2: SGHAT and FQNNGV. The CDR3 spells CASSWSASGGAGTQYF. The DNA of the CDR3 is TGTGCCAGCAGCTGGTCGGCTAGCGGGGGGGCCGGTACGCAGTATTTT. Drawing the rest from reference TRBV11-2 and TRBJ2-3, the complete variable domain is EAGVAQSPRYKIIEKRQSVAFWCNPISGHATLYWYQQILGQGPKLLIQFQNNGVVDDSQLPKDRFSAERLKGVDSTLKIQPAKLEDSAVYLCASSWSASGGAGTQYFGPGTRLTVL.

J is TRBJ2-3 and V is TRBV10-3; possibly TRBD1 for D (6 bases). V gave up 3 bases and J gave up 2 bases, with 24 bases separating them. CDR3 length: 19 residues. Germline CDR1 ENHRY, CDR2 SYGVKD. CDR3 sequence reads: CAISDPGFKPGATTDTQYF. The CDR3, as DNA: TGTGCCATCAGTGATCCGGGTTTCAAGCCAGGGGCGACCACAGATACGCAGTATTTT.

The J gene is TRBJ2-7, the V gene TRBV5-1; 12 nucleotides line up with TRBD2. CDR1 and CDR2 from the germline V gene are SGHRS and YFSETQ. V dropped 3 bases and J dropped 0; count of bases not matched to a gene: 13. This CDR3 spans 19 amino acids. The CDR3 DNA reads as TGCGCCAGCAGCTCCTCTAGCGGGGGGGCCACCCCGAGCTCCTACGAGCAGTACTTC. It yields the protein CASSSSSGGATPSSYEQYF. Supplemented by reference TRBV5-1 and TRBJ2-7, the full variable domain reads KAGVTQTPRYLIKTRGQQVTLSCSPISGHRSVSWYQQTPGQGLQFLFEYFSETQRNKGNFPGRFSGRQFSNSRSEMNVSTLELGDSALYLCASSSSSGGATPSSYEQYFGPGTRLTVT.

This clone has a handful of counts. The V and J genes are TRBV28 and TRBJ2-5; tentatively, D is TRBD2 (7 bases). The CDR3 spans 13 residues. The V gene lost 10 bases and the J gene lost 2 bases, with 14 bases spanning the gap. Germline V lookup: CDR1 MDHEN, CDR2 SYDVKM. In nucleotides, the CDR3 is TGTGCCATTGCGGGGGCCTCACAAGAGACCCAGTACTTC. Encoded protein: CAIAGASQETQYF. The whole variable domain, filled in from reference TRBV28 and TRBJ2-5, reads DVKVTQSSRYLVKRTGEKVFLECVQDMDHENMFWYRQDPGLGLRLIYFSYDVKMKEKGDIPEGYSVSREKKERFSLILESASTNQTSMYLCAIAGASQETQYFGPGTRLLVL.